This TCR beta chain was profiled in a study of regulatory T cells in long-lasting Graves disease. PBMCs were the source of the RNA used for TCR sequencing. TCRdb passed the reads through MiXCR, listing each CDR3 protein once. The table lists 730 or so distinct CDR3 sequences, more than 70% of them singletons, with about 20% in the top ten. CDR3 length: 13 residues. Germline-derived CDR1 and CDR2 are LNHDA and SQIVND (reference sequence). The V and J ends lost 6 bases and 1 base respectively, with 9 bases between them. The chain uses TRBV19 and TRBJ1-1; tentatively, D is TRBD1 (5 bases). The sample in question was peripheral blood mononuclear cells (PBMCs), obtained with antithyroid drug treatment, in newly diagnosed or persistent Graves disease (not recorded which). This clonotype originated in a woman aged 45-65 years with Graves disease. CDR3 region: CASRPRENTEAFF. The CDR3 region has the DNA TGTGCCAGTAGACCCAGGGAGAACACTGAAGCTTTCTTT.